This T cell receptor (beta chain) appears in the sequencing data of a study of shared clonotypes between healthy human individuals. It was CD45RO-negative cells, positively selected for CCR7, that made up naive CD8 cells, with terminally differentiated effector memory CD45RA+ cells excluded. Recent vaccinations or acute infections were absent in the healthy HIV-negative adult donors. Only in-frame clones appear in the TCRdb table, and some are missing; sequencing was by immunoSEQ multiplex PCR. This table has 660,000 or so clones, 95% to 97% appearing once. Of note for this clone: No antigen is known for it. The sample contains more than one DNA sequence encoding this CDR3.

The trim removed 5 bases at V and 4 bases at J, leaving 1 base unmatched. Germline values: CDR1 MNHEY, CDR2 SMNVEV (reference sequence). This CDR3 is 12 amino acids long. Study results and limitations: Non-shared clonotypes had lower generation probabilities than clonotypes shared by all four sorted-subset donors. Generally, naive subsets came out with larger estimated richness than memory subsets.

Source material: naive CD8+ T cells sorted from blood. This receptor was taken from a woman aged 25 to 39 in good health. J is TRBJ1-1 and V is TRBV27, with TRBD1 matching over 7 bases. In DNA, the CDR3 is TGTGCCAGCAGTCACAGGGGCACTGAAGCTTTCTTT. Amino acid sequence: CASSHRGTEAFF.